The source of this T cell receptor beta chain is a study of cytomegalovirus exposure and HLA in healthy donors. Concerning this clone: What it binds is unknown.

Whole-study findings and limits: Several of the most significant clusters appeared linked to common viral pathogens, based on a later analysis. For cytomegalovirus status, the classifier reportedly gave diagnoses with high specificity and sensitivity.

These donors, healthy bone marrow donors, were studied. The CDR3 is 13 residues long. CDR1 SQVTM and CDR2 ANQGSEA come from the germline V gene. V gave up 7 bases and J gave up 1 base, with 13 bases separating them. PCR employed 60 Vbeta and 13 Jbeta primers. Generated by immunoSEQ multiplex PCR, the TCRdb table keeps only in-frame clones and is missing some. The data show about 110,000 clones, with 71% seen just once and 2.8% held by the top ten. The sample consisted of PBMCs. The V gene is TRBV29-1, the J gene TRBJ1-1, with D unclear. The clonotype originates from a female donor in good health and CMV-seronegative. Here the CDR3 reads CSGTLGGNTEAFF. The CDR3 DNA reads as TGCAGCGGGACGCTCGGAGGGAACACTGAAGCTTTCTTT.